These 7 T cell receptor beta chains were sequenced from one sample in a study of cytomegalovirus exposure and HLA in healthy donors. Researchers ran the PCR with 60 Vbeta and 13 Jbeta primers. Sequencing was performed with immunoSEQ multiplex PCR; in TCRdb, only in-frame clones are kept and a portion is missing. In the table there are 100,000 to 150,000 clones, 70% to 80% of which are singletons. Sequenced material: PBMCs. The receptors derive from a woman in her sixties in good health and CMV-seropositive.

This chain links TRBV6-5 with TRBJ2-7; 13 bases fit TRBD2. V lost 4 bases and J lost 2; bases outside the gene matches: 5. The germline V gene encodes CDR1 MNHEY and CDR2 SVGAGI. This CDR3 region has 16 residues. CDR3 amino acids: CASSSTSGGSAYEQYF. The CDR3 DNA reads TGTGCCAGCAGTTCGACTAGCGGGGGGTCGGCCTACGAGCAGTACTTC.

The chain combines TRBV2 with TRBJ2-4, with 7 bases aligning to TRBD1. From germline, CDR1 is SNHLY and CDR2 FYNNEI. Trimming cost V 4 bases and J 0 bases; bases outside gene matches: 15. The CDR3 consists of 19 residues. Written as DNA, the CDR3 is TGTGCCAGCAGTGGTCCCGGGACAGAGACTCTGGTAGCCAAAAACATTCAGTACTTC. It encodes CASSGPGTETLVAKNIQYF.

This rearrangement joins TRBV5-1 to TRBJ2-7; 8 bases map to TRBD1. Germline V lookup: CDR1 SGHRS, CDR2 YFSETQ. Trimming at V came to 0 bases and at J to 3 bases, leaving 2 bases not matched to a gene. The CDR3 covers 14 residues. In DNA, the CDR3 is TGCGCCAGCAGCTTGGCCGGACAGGGCTACGAGCAGTACTTC. Residues: CASSLAGQGYEQYF.

V and J are TRBV6-4 and TRBJ1-5; D possibly corresponds to TRBD1 (5 bases). The V end lost 2 bases, the J end lost 2 bases, and 7 bases lay between the germline ends. CDR1 and CDR2 from the germline V gene are MRHNA and SNTAGT. The CDR3 totals 14 residues. The CDR3, as DNA: TGTGCCAGCAGTGACACGACAGGCAATCAGCCCCAGCATTTT. Encoded protein: CASSDTTGNQPQHF.

This sequence joins TRBV2 and TRBJ2-1; 8 bases line up with TRBD2. Germline-derived CDR1 and CDR2 are SNHLY and FYNNEI. V lost 8 bases to trimming and J lost 8 bases; unmatched junction nucleotides: 8. CDR3 length: 13 amino acids. The CDR3 DNA is TGTGCCAGCTTGTGGCGGGGGGTGGATGAGCAGTTCTTC. Amino acid sequence: CASLWRGVDEQFF.

This clone has a handful of counts. CDR3 amino acids: CASSQLGTGTMNTEAFF. CDR3 sequence (DNA): TGCGCCAGCAGCCAGCTCGGCACAGGGACCATGAACACTGAAGCTTTCTTT. The chain couples TRBV4-1 to TRBJ1-1; D might be TRBD1 (6 bases). The CDR3 has 17 residues. V lost 3 bases to trimming and J lost 0 bases, with 17 bases between them. Germline V CDR1 and CDR2: MGHRA, YSYEKL.

This chain links TRBV27 with TRBJ1-1, with 9 bases that match TRBD1. Germline V CDR1 and CDR2: MNHEY, SMNVEV (reference sequence). V was clipped by 0 bases and J by 4 bases; unmatched bases: 6. The CDR3 covers 16 residues. In DNA, the CDR3 is TGTGCCAGCAGTTTATCCCAACAGGGGGCGTTCACTGAAGCTTTCTTT. It translates to CASSLSQQGAFTEAFF.